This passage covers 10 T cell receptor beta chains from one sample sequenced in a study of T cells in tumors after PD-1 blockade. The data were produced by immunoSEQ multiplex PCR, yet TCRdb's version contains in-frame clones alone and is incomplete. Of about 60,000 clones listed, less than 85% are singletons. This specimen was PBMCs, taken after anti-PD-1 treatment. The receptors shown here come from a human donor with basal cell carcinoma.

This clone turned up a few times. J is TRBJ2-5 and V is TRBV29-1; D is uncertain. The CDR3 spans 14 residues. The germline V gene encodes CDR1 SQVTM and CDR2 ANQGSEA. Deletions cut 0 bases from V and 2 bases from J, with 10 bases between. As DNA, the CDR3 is TGCAGCGTTGAAGACAGACTCCTACAAGAGACCCAGTACTTC. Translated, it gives CSVEDRLLQETQYF.

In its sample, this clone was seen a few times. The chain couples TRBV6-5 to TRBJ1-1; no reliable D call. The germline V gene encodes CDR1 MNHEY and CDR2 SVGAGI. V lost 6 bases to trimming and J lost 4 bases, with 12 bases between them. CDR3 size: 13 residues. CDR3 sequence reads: CASRTGFSTEAFF. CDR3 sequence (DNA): TGTGCCAGCAGAACGGGGTTCAGCACTGAAGCTTTCTTT.

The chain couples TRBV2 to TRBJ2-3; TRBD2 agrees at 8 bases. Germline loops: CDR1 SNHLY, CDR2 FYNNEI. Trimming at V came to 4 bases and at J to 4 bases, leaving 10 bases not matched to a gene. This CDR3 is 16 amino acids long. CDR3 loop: CASSVSGAQVADTQYF. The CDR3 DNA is TGTGCCAGCAGTGTTAGCGGGGCCCAGGTCGCAGATACGCAGTATTTT.

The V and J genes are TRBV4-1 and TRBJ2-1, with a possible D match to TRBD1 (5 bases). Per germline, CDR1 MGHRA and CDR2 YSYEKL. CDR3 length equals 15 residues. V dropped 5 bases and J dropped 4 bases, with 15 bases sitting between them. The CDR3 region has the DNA TGCGCCAGCAGCTCGAAAGGGGAAACTTACAATGAGCAGTTCTTC. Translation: CASSSKGETYNEQFF.

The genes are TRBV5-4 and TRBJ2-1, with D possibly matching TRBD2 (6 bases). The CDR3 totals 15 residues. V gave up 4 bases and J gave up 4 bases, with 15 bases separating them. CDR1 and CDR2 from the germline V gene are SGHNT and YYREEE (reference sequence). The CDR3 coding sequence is TGTGCCAGCAGCCTTACTAGCAAACCATACAATGAGCAGTTCTTC. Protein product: CASSLTSKPYNEQFF.

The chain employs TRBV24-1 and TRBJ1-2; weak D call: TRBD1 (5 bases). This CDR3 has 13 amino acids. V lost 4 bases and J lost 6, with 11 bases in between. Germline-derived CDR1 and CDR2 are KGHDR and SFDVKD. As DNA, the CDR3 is TGTGCCACCAGTGACCGCGGGACGAATGGCTACACCTTC. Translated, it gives CATSDRGTNGYTF.

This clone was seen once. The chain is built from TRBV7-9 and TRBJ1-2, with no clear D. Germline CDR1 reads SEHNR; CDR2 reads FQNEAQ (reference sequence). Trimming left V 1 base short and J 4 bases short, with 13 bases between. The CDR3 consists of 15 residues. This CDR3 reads CASSLERAASYGYTF. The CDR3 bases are TGTGCCAGCAGCTTAGAAAGGGCTGCGAGCTATGGCTACACCTTC. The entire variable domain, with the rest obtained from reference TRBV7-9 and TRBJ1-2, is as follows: DTGVSQNPRHKITKRGQNVTFRCDPISEHNRLYWYRQTLGQGPEFLTYFQNEAQLEKSRLLSDRFSAERPKGSFSTLEIQRTEQGDSAMYLCASSLERAASYGYTFGSGTRLTVV.

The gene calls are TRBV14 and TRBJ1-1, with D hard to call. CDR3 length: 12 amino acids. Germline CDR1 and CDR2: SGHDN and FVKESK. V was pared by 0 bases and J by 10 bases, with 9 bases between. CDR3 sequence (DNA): TGTGCCAGCAGCCAAGATTCTAGGCGAGCTTTCTTT. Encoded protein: CASSQDSRRAFF.

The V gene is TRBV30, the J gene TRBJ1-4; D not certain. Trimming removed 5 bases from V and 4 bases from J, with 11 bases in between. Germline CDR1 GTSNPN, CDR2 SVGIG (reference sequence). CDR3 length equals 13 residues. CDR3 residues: CAWHGGYNEKLFF. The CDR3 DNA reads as TGTGCCTGGCACGGAGGTTATAATGAAAAACTGTTTTTT.

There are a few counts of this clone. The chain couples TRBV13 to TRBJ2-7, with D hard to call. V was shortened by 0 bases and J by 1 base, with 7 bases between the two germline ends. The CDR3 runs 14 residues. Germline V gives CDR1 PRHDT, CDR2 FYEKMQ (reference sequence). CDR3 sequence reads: CASSLGQRSYEQYF. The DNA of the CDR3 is TGTGCCAGCAGCTTAGGACAGAGGTCCTACGAGCAGTACTTC.